The 11 T cell receptor beta chains given below trace back to one sample, sequenced in a study of cytomegalovirus exposure and HLA in healthy donors. PCR amplification relied on 60 Vbeta primers (plus 13 Jbeta primers). Assay: immunoSEQ multiplex PCR; the TCRdb copy retains only in-frame clones and omits some. The table shows roughly 220,000 clones, with 79% occurring only once. The sample consisted of PBMCs. The receptors shown here come from a man in his fifties in good health and CMV-seronegative.

The chain joins TRBV2 to TRBJ2-5, with 8 positions matching TRBD2. The V gene's germline CDR1 is SNHLY and CDR2 FYNNEI. This CDR3 region has 15 residues. The V segment lost 6 bases and the J segment 1 base; nucleotides outside the gene matches: 7. The CDR3 nucleotides are TGTGCCAGCAGAGGAGCGGGAGTGCCCCAAGAGACCCAGTACTTC. It specifies CASRGAGVPQETQYF.

The chain's CDR3 is CASSLGRGWDSNQPQHF. DNA of the CDR3: TGTGCCAGCAGCTTAGGCAGGGGATGGGATAGCAATCAGCCCCAGCATTTT. This chain links TRBV7-8 with TRBJ1-5; perhaps TRBD1 as D (6 bases). Germline V gene lookup returns CDR1 SGHVS and CDR2 FQNEAQ. The CDR3 has 17 amino acids. V was clipped by 1 base and J by 0 bases, with 13 bases between them.

This chain joins TRBV6-4 and TRBJ2-1, with 7 nucleotides matching TRBD2. The V and J ends lost 8 bases and 8 bases, in that order; junction bases with no gene match: 9. CDR3 length: 13 residues. Germline CDR1 MRHNA, CDR2 SNTAGT. DNA for the CDR3: TGTGCCAGCGGTCTTGGTCGGGGGGATGAGCAGTTCTTC. Translated: CASGLGRGDEQFF.

The chain combines TRBV4-1 with TRBJ2-4; 9 bases agree with TRBD1. Germline V gene sequence: CDR1 MGHRA, CDR2 YSYEKL. The CDR3 is made up of 16 amino acids. V dropped 4 bases and J dropped 2; count of bases not matched to a gene: 6. The CDR3 loop reads CASSRPGQGTKNIQYF. The CDR3 nucleotides are TGCGCCAGCAGCCGGCCGGGACAGGGAACCAAAAACATTCAGTACTTC.

The chain couples TRBV2 to TRBJ2-1; no clear D gene. V lost 7 bases and J lost 0, with 13 bases in between. The CDR3 totals 15 residues. Per the germline V gene, CDR1 is SNHLY and CDR2 is FYNNEI. In DNA form, the CDR3 reads TGTGCCAGCAACCGAGAAACGAGCTCCTACAATGAGCAGTTCTTC. It translates to CASNRETSSYNEQFF.

This chain uses TRBV2 with TRBJ1-5; 7 nucleotides align to TRBD1. The V segment lost 5 bases and the J segment 11 bases; nucleotides outside the gene matches: 6. The CDR3 is made up of 12 amino acids. Germline V gene data show CDR1 as SNHLY and CDR2 as FYNNEI. CDR3 region: CASSQRDSAQHF. In DNA, the CDR3 is TGTGCCAGCAGTCAAAGGGACAGTGCCCAGCATTTT.

The chain carries TRBV30 and TRBJ2-3, with D hard to call. There are 11 residues in the CDR3. The germline V gene encodes CDR1 GTSNPN and CDR2 SVGIG (reference sequence). Trimming pared 8 bases from V and 3 bases from J, leaving 9 bases between. CDR3: CAHGETDTQYF. The CDR3 region has the DNA TGTGCCCACGGAGAGACAGATACGCAGTATTTT.

The gene calls are TRBV7-6 and TRBJ2-7, with unresolved D. The CDR3 extends over 15 amino acids. The germline V gene encodes CDR1 SGHVS and CDR2 FNYEAQ. The V end was cut by 0 bases, the J end by 4 bases, with 13 bases between. The CDR3 reads CASSLARAKEYEQYF. The CDR3 DNA follows: TGTGCCAGCAGCTTAGCGCGCGCGAAAGAGTACGAGCAGTACTTC.

The V call is TRBV5-1, the J call TRBJ2-1; TRBD2 is a possible D gene (6 bases). The germline V gene encodes CDR1 SGHRS and CDR2 YFSETQ. V shed 3 bases and J shed 5 bases, with 12 bases lying between them. This CDR3 contains 14 residues. The CDR3 region is CASSSTRGHNEQFF. In nucleotides, the CDR3 is TGCGCCAGCAGCTCGACTAGGGGCCACAATGAGCAGTTCTTC.

This clone was recorded a few times. The chain joins TRBV4-1 to TRBJ2-7; TRBD1 agrees at 7 bases. The CDR3 length is 15 residues. V gave up 1 base and J gave up 5 bases; unmatched junction bases: 8. The germline V gene encodes CDR1 MGHRA and CDR2 YSYEKL. Here the CDR3 reads CASSQARQGRNEQYF. CDR3 coding DNA: TGCGCCAGCAGCCAAGCGCGACAGGGTCGGAACGAGCAGTACTTC.

The rearrangement uses TRBV30 and TRBJ2-3; TRBD2 matches at 16 bases. The CDR3 has 18 residues. V trimming: 3 bases; J trimming: 4 bases; junction bases outside the gene matches: 10. Germline V gene sequence: CDR1 GTSNPN, CDR2 SVGIG (reference sequence). The CDR3 DNA follows: TGTGCCTGGAGGGATCCGGGACTAGCGGGAGGGCCGCCAGATACGCAGTATTTT. Its protein product is CAWRDPGLAGGPPDTQYF.